The 7 T cell receptor beta chains listed next were all sequenced from one sample in a study of neoadjuvant anti-PD-1 for oral cavity cancer. Clones were sequenced by immunoSEQ multiplex PCR, and TCRdb holds only the in-frame ones, with some missing. Here the sample spans some 7,400 clones, about 80% being singletons. This specimen consisted of PBMCs, obtained before nivolumab (anti-PD-1) treatment. Receptor source: a person aged 40 to 85 with oral cavity squamous cell carcinoma.

A few counts support this clone. V is TRBV9 and J is TRBJ1-1; 9 nucleotides line up with TRBD1. The germline V gene has CDR1 SGDLS and CDR2 YYNGEE. The V and J ends lost 0 bases and 0 bases, in that order; junction bases with no gene match: 9. The CDR3 loop spans 18 amino acids. The chain's CDR3 is CASSVGMLDRGLNTEAFF. The CDR3 nucleotides are TGTGCCAGCAGCGTAGGGATGCTGGACAGGGGCTTGAACACTGAAGCTTTCTTT.

V is TRBV11-2 and J is TRBJ1-2; D is ambiguous. CDR1 is SGHAT, CDR2 FQNNGV, per germline. The CDR3 is 14 amino acids. The germline V and J ends were trimmed by 1 base and 7 bases, with 13 bases remaining between them. CDR3 DNA: TGTGCCAGCAGCTTAGTGGTGGGCGCGAGTGGCTACACCTTC. It yields the protein CASSLVVGASGYTF.

This clone was observed a handful of times. The chain is built from TRBV30 and TRBJ1-2; 7 positions match TRBD1. Germline CDR1 and CDR2: GTSNPN and SVGIG (reference sequence). The CDR3 runs 15 residues. V lost 1 base to trimming and J lost 4 bases; unmatched junction nucleotides: 9. The CDR3 here is CAWSAGLTGTYGYTF. In DNA form, the CDR3 reads TGTGCCTGGAGTGCCGGGTTGACAGGGACCTATGGCTACACCTTC. The whole variable domain, remainder taken from reference TRBV30 and TRBJ1-2, is SQTIHQWPATLVQPVGSPLSLECTVEGTSNPNLYWYRQAAGRGLQLLFYSVGIGQISSEVPQNLSASRPQDRQFILSSKKLLLSDSGFYLCAWSAGLTGTYGYTFGSGTRLTVV.

The chain recombines TRBV15 with TRBJ1-1, with D perhaps TRBD1 (6 bases). Trimming took 4 bases from V and 7 from J, leaving 19 bases between them. The CDR3 loop spans 15 amino acids. Per the germline V gene, CDR1 is LNHNV and CDR2 is YYDKDF (reference sequence). The chain's CDR3 is CATSTKNVRQDEAFF. The CDR3 DNA is TGTGCCACCAGCACTAAAAACGTGAGACAGGATGAAGCTTTCTTT. Complete variable domain (other parts from reference TRBV15 and TRBJ1-1): DAMVIQNPRYQVTQFGKPVTLSCSQTLNHNVMYWYQQKSSQAPKLLFHYYDKDFNNEADTPDNFQSRRPNTSFCFLDIRSPGLGDTAMYLCATSTKNVRQDEAFFGQGTRLTVV.

This chain uses TRBV7-2 with TRBJ1-2; 9 positions agree with TRBD1. This CDR3 is 15 amino acids long. Germline loops: CDR1 SGHTA, CDR2 FQGNSA. V was clipped by 2 bases and J by 6 bases; unmatched bases: 7. CDR3 region: CASSLSRDRVNGYTF. As DNA, the CDR3 is TGTGCCAGCAGCTTAAGCCGGGACAGGGTGAATGGCTACACCTTC.

This rearrangement joins TRBV19 to TRBJ1-1, with unresolved D. Trimming took 1 base from V and 1 from J, leaving 10 bases between them. The CDR3 consists of 15 residues. CDR1 LNHDA and CDR2 SQIVND come from the germline V gene (reference sequence). CDR3 DNA sequence: TGTGCCAGTAGTATAGGCAGGCGAAGGAACACTGAAGCTTTCTTT. The encoded protein is CASSIGRRRNTEAFF.

The V and J genes are TRBV5-1 and TRBJ2-1, with 7 bases lining up with TRBD1. CDR1 and CDR2 (germline): SGHRS, YFSETQ. With V trimmed by 1 base and J by 5 bases, 3 bases remained unmatched. The CDR3 is 14 residues long. CDR3 coding DNA: TGCGCCAGCAGCTTGACAGGGGTCAACAATGAGCAGTTCTTC. Amino acids: CASSLTGVNNEQFF. Filled out from reference TRBV5-1 and TRBJ2-1, the complete variable domain reads KAGVTQTPRYLIKTRGQQVTLSCSPISGHRSVSWYQQTPGQGLQFLFEYFSETQRNKGNFPGRFSGRQFSNSRSEMNVSTLELGDSALYLCASSLTGVNNEQFFGPGTRLTVL.